Shown below are 8 T cell receptor beta chains from a single sample sequenced in a study of vaccination and CD4 T cells after COVID-19. As to treatment: roughly ten-day PBMC culture with coronavirus spike peptide pools or control peptides (ViraFEST assay). Collection of the unexposed donor's CD4+ T cells took place before the COVID-19 pandemic (2011-2018). Antigen specificity for these receptors is unknown. The Oncomine TCR Beta short-read assay was applied to DNA of cultured CD4+ T cells. MiXCR was run by TCRdb on the PCR reads, yielding one entry per CDR3 protein. The sample lists about 7,000 distinct CDR3 sequences, under 45% seen once, with roughly a fifth in the top ten. The specimen was CD4+ T cells from blood, cultured in vitro. All receptors derive from a human donor in good health.

This clonotype showed up just a few times. J is TRBJ2-1 and V is TRBV27, with D unresolved. CDR1 and CDR2 (germline): MNHEY, SMNVEV (reference sequence). V lost 5 bases and J lost 0, with 5 bases in between. This CDR3 is 13 amino acids long. The CDR3 is CASSAASYNEQFF. The CDR3 bases are TGTGCCAGCAGTGCTGCCTCCTACAATGAGCAGTTCTTC.

The rearrangement uses TRBV19 and TRBJ2-7; 8 bases are shared with TRBD2. The CDR3 is 15 residues long. The V gene end was trimmed by 4 bases and the J gene end by 0 bases; junction bases not matched to a gene: 5. CDR1 is LNHDA and CDR2 is SQIVND in the germline V gene (reference sequence). CDR3 protein: CASSKTSENSYEQYF. The CDR3, as DNA: TGTGCCAGTAGTAAGACTAGCGAGAACTCCTACGAGCAGTACTTC.

The genes are TRBV30 and TRBJ1-6; D is undetermined. The CDR3 totals 13 residues. V lost 2 bases and J 7 bases, leaving 9 bases between the germline ends. CDR1 is GTSNPN, CDR2 SVGIG, per germline (reference sequence). Here the CDR3 DNA reads TGTGCCTGGAGTACGGCTGAAAATTCACCCCTCCACTTT. It translates to CAWSTAENSPLHF.

V gene TRBV10-3 combines with J gene TRBJ1-2; weak D call: TRBD1 (5 bases). The germline gives CDR1 ENHRY, CDR2 SYGVKD. This CDR3 has 14 residues. Trimming left V 3 bases short and J 9 bases short, with 17 bases between. The CDR3 spells CAISDIRVQDSYTF. The CDR3 DNA reads as TGTGCCATCAGTGATATCAGGGTACAGGATAGCTACACCTTC.

The chain links TRBV5-8 to TRBJ2-1, with D tentatively TRBD1 (6 bases). V was pared by 1 base and J by 10 bases, with 12 bases between. CDR3 length: 13 residues. Germline V gene sequence: CDR1 SGHTS, CDR2 YDEGEE. Here the CDR3 reads CASSLTGIWEQFF. Here the CDR3 DNA reads TGTGCCAGCAGCTTGACAGGGATCTGGGAGCAGTTCTTC.

The V gene is TRBV7-2, the J gene TRBJ1-5, with D possibly TRBD1 on 6 matching bases. Germline-derived CDR1 and CDR2 are SGHTA and FQGNSA. Trimming stripped 4 bases from V and 1 base from J, with 14 bases between. The CDR3 extends over 16 amino acids. CDR3 amino acids: CASSSYQGPSNQPQHF. CDR3 nucleotides: TGTGCCAGCAGCTCCTATCAGGGGCCGAGCAATCAGCCCCAGCATTTT.

The gene calls are TRBV14 and TRBJ2-5; D is ambiguous. In germline, CDR1 is SGHDN, CDR2 FVKESK. V was trimmed by 4 bases and J by 5 bases, leaving 8 bases between them. CDR3 size: 12 residues. CDR3 residues: CASSPDAETQYF. The CDR3 nucleotides read TGTGCCAGCAGCCCGGACGCCGAGACCCAGTACTTC.

The rearrangement uses TRBV7-8 and TRBJ1-3; D perhaps matches TRBD1 (5 bases). Germline CDR1 SGHVS, CDR2 FQNEAQ. V lost 6 bases to trimming and J lost 4 bases, with 13 bases between them. The CDR3 has 14 residues. The CDR3 loop is CASSPTGLGNTIYF. CDR3 bases: TGTGCCAGCAGTCCGACGGGGCTGGGAAACACCATATATTTT.